A single sample gave rise to the 32 T cell receptor beta chains below, sequenced in a study of blood T cell repertoires in COVID-19. The method was immunoSEQ multiplex PCR; TCRdb's version includes in-frame clones alone and lacks a portion of them. Among about 100,000 clones listed, around four fifths were seen once. Input material: peripheral blood. The receptors were gathered from a man between 50 and 59 years old with active or convalescent COVID-19.

The chain carries TRBV2 and TRBJ2-1; 9 bases are a match to TRBD2. The ends lost 3 bases at V and 8 bases at J; junction bases unmatched: 8. Germline V gene data show CDR1 as SNHLY and CDR2 as FYNNEI. The CDR3 length is 15 residues. CDR3 in amino acids: CASSERRGGVDEQFF. As DNA, the CDR3 is TGTGCCAGCAGTGAGAGGCGGGGGGGTGTCGATGAGCAGTTCTTC. The full variable domain, rest sourced from reference TRBV2 and TRBJ2-1, is EPEVTQTPSHQVTQMGQEVILRCVPISNHLYFYWYRQILGQKVEFLVSFYNNEISEKSEIFDDQFSVERPDGSNFTLKIRSTKLEDSAMYFCASSERRGGVDEQFFGPGTRLTVL.

The chain is built from TRBV9 and TRBJ2-3; TRBD1 might be the D (5 bases). The CDR3 runs to 13 residues. V shed 3 bases and J shed 4 bases, with 9 bases lying between them. Germline CDR1 SGDLS, CDR2 YYNGEE. CDR3 residues: CASSEQVADTQYF. The CDR3 DNA reads as TGTGCCAGCAGCGAACAGGTGGCAGATACGCAGTATTTT.

The chain uses TRBV4-1 and TRBJ1-2; TRBD1 is a possible D gene (6 bases). The CDR3 contains 15 residues. Trimming took 5 bases from V and 5 from J, leaving 18 bases between them. Germline CDR1 MGHRA, CDR2 YSYEKL. CDR3 coding DNA: TGCGCCAGCAGCGGACCCGACAGGCAATTTTATGGCTACACCTTC. This codes for CASSGPDRQFYGYTF.

This sequence joins TRBV30 and TRBJ2-7; 9 nucleotides line up with TRBD2. The V and J ends lost 0 bases and 1 base, in that order; junction bases with no gene match: 1. The germline CDR1 and CDR2 sequences are GTSNPN and SVGIG (reference sequence). The CDR3 loop spans 14 amino acids. CDR3 amino acids: CAWSVAGGSYEQYF. The CDR3 DNA is TGTGCCTGGAGTGTAGCGGGAGGTTCCTACGAGCAGTACTTC.

Written as DNA, the CDR3 is TGTGCCACCAGTGTGGGGCCCCCGGGCGCAGATACGCAGTATTTT. Translated: CATSVGPPGADTQYF. The chain is built from TRBV24-1 and TRBJ2-3; maybe TRBD1 (5 bases). CDR3 size: 15 residues. The V gene's germline CDR1 is KGHDR and CDR2 SFDVKD. Trimming pared 5 bases from V and 4 bases from J, leaving 15 bases between.

The gene calls are TRBV3-1 (or the pseudogene TRBV3-2) and TRBJ1-2, with D uncertain. The V end was cut by 0 bases, the J end by 4 bases, with 6 bases between. The germline V gene has CDR1 LGHDT and CDR2 YNNKEL (reference sequence). The CDR3 has 13 amino acids. DNA for the CDR3: TGTGCCAGCAGCCAAGAATCAGTCTATGGCTACACCTTC. As protein: CASSQESVYGYTF.

This clone was seen more than once but under ten times. V usage is TRBV3-1 (or the pseudogene TRBV3-2) and J usage is TRBJ2-3, with 11 bases fitting TRBD1. Germline values: CDR1 LGHDT, CDR2 YNNKEL (reference sequence). Trimming took 3 bases from V and 2 from J; bases not matched to a gene: 7. CDR3 length equals 17 residues. CDR3 loop: CASSHADRGLVTDTQYF. DNA for the CDR3: TGTGCCAGCAGCCACGCGGACAGGGGGCTTGTCACAGATACGCAGTATTTT.

The J gene is TRBJ1-1, the V gene TRBV7-9; D is perhaps TRBD1 (5 bases). This CDR3 region has 18 residues. Trimming removed 0 bases at V and 1 base at J, with 18 bases between. CDR1 and CDR2 from the germline V gene are SEHNR and FQNEAQ (reference sequence). This CDR3 is CASSLAPIQGAKNTEAFF. The CDR3 nucleotides read TGTGCCAGCAGCTTAGCGCCTATTCAGGGCGCCAAGAACACTGAAGCTTTCTTT.

By share, this clone counts as medium-sized. This chain connects TRBV19 to TRBJ1-6; 11 bases fit TRBD1. This CDR3 is built from 14 residues. CDR1 and CDR2 (germline): LNHDA, SQIVND (reference sequence). Germline trimming cut 6 bases from V and 9 bases from J; bases unmatched to any gene: 4. Here the CDR3 reads CASSGQGAGSPLHF. The DNA of the CDR3 is TGTGCCAGTAGCGGACAGGGGGCGGGTTCACCCCTCCACTTT. Complete variable domain (other parts from reference TRBV19 and TRBJ1-6): DGGITQSPKYLFRKEGQNVTLSCEQNLNHDAMYWYRQDPGQGLRLIYYSQIVNDFQKGDIAEGYSVSREKKESFPLTVTSAQKNPTAFYLCASSGQGAGSPLHFGNGTRLTVT.

This clone has more than one count but fewer than ten. The V gene is TRBV5-4, the J gene TRBJ2-1, with 9 bases aligning to TRBD1. The CDR3 is 15 residues long. CDR1 SGHNT and CDR2 YYREEE come from the germline V gene (reference sequence). V was pared by 4 bases and J by 7 bases, with 9 bases of the junction left unmatched. CDR3 in DNA: TGTGCCAGCAGCAACCGGGACAGGGAAAAAAATGAGCAGTTCTTC. The encoded protein is CASSNRDREKNEQFF. Complete variable domain (other parts from reference TRBV5-4 and TRBJ2-1): ETGVTQSPTHLIKTRGQQVTLRCSSQSGHNTVSWYQQALGQGPQFIFQYYREEENGRGNFPPRFSGLQFPNYSSELNVNALELDDSALYLCASSNRDREKNEQFFGPGTRLTVL.

The gene calls are TRBV6-5 and TRBJ1-5; 8 bases fit TRBD1. CDR1 and CDR2 (germline): MNHEY, SVGAGI. V lost 6 bases, J lost 5 bases, and 6 bases stayed unmatched. This CDR3 contains 14 residues. In DNA form, the CDR3 reads TGTGCCAGCAGAACCGGGACAGGACATCAGCCCCAGCATTTT. Translating gives CASRTGTGHQPQHF.

The sample holds a few counts of this clone. The V gene is TRBV19, the J gene TRBJ2-7; 12 positions match TRBD1. Germline assignment: CDR1 LNHDA and CDR2 SQIVND (reference sequence). V was pared by 5 bases and J by 5 bases, with 16 bases of the junction left unmatched. The CDR3 contains 18 residues. CDR3 DNA sequence: TGTGCCAGTAGTCCCCAAGGGCGAACCGGGACAGGGGGCGACGAGCAGTACTTC. It is translated as CASSPQGRTGTGGDEQYF.

The CDR3 DNA follows: TGTGCCAGCAGCTTCCAGGGCCACGAGCAGTACTTC. Protein product: CASSFQGHEQYF. The V gene is TRBV7-9, the J gene TRBJ2-7; weak D call: TRBD1 (5 bases). The length of the CDR3 is 12 residues. Deletions cut 3 bases from V and 5 bases from J, with 8 bases between. The germline V gene encodes CDR1 SEHNR and CDR2 FQNEAQ (reference sequence).

The chain employs TRBV5-8 and TRBJ2-6; the match to TRBD2 covers 10 bases. This CDR3 contains 19 residues. With 1 base clipped from V and 4 bases from J, the junction kept 11 bases outside the gene matches. Germline CDR1 SGHTS, CDR2 YDEGEE. CDR3 bases: TGTGCCAGCAGCTTGTACGTGGCTAGCGGGAGTATGGGGGCCAACGTCCTGACTTTC. It yields the protein CASSLYVASGSMGANVLTF.

The gene calls are TRBV9 and TRBJ2-2, with D unresolved. The CDR3 is made up of 15 amino acids. CDR1 is SGDLS, CDR2 YYNGEE, per germline. Trimming shortened V by 0 bases and J by 7 bases, and 13 bases separated the two germline ends. The CDR3 protein is CASSVATVGLGELFF. The CDR3 DNA reads TGTGCCAGCAGCGTAGCTACTGTTGGGCTCGGGGAGCTGTTTTTT. The full variable domain, its missing parts supplied by reference TRBV9 and TRBJ2-2, is DSGVTQTPKHLITATGQRVTLRCSPRSGDLSVYWYQQSLDQGLQFLIQYYNGEERAKGNILERFSAQQFPDLHSELNLSSLELGDSALYFCASSVATVGLGELFFGEGSRLTVL.

The chain uses TRBV11-3 and TRBJ2-2, with TRBD2 identical over 9 bases. The CDR3 is 17 residues long. CDR1 and CDR2 from the germline V gene are SGHNT and YENEEA. The V and J ends lost 1 base and 2 bases, in that order; junction bases with no gene match: 5. The CDR3 loop reads CASSLVGLAGNTGELFF. The DNA for the CDR3 is TGTGCCAGCAGCTTAGTCGGCCTAGCGGGAAACACCGGGGAGCTGTTTTTT. The whole variable domain, remainder taken from reference TRBV11-3 and TRBJ2-2, is EAGVVQSPRYKIIEKKQPVAFWCNPISGHNTLYWYLQNLGQGPELLIRYENEEAVDDSQLPKDRFSAERLKGVDSTLKIQPAELGDSAVYLCASSLVGLAGNTGELFFGEGSRLTVL.

The rearrangement uses TRBV14 and TRBJ2-2, with 10 bases fitting TRBD2. The CDR3 loop spans 16 amino acids. Germline V gene data show CDR1 as SGHDN and CDR2 as FVKESK. V lost 3 bases to trimming and J lost 3 bases; unmatched junction nucleotides: 4. CDR3 sequence (DNA): TGTGCCAGCAGCCAGCTAGCGGGAGATCACACCGGGGAGCTGTTTTTT. The encoded protein is CASSQLAGDHTGELFF.

A few counts support this clone. This chain links TRBV11-2 with TRBJ2-7, with 9 bases lining up with TRBD1. The CDR3 runs to 15 residues. Per germline, CDR1 SGHAT and CDR2 FQNNGV. Trimming at V came to 1 base and at J to 6 bases, leaving 7 bases not matched to a gene. CDR3 residues: CASSLGQGVALEQYF. Here the CDR3 DNA reads TGTGCCAGCAGCTTAGGACAGGGGGTGGCCCTCGAGCAGTACTTC.

The CDR3 coding sequence is TGCGCCAGCAGCTTCTCTGGGGCAGGGTTAGATACGCAGTATTTT. This gives the protein CASSFSGAGLDTQYF. The V call is TRBV5-1, the J call TRBJ2-3, with a weak D call TRBD1 (5 bases). The CDR3 sequence is 15 residues long. V shed 2 bases and J shed 5 bases, with 15 bases lying between them. In germline, CDR1 is SGHRS, CDR2 YFSETQ.

The rearrangement links TRBV12-3 or TRBV12-4 to TRBJ2-1; 7 nucleotides line up with TRBD1. CDR3 length equals 13 residues. J was trimmed by 9 bases and V by 9 bases; bases with no gene match: 11. The DNA for the CDR3 is TGTGCCAGTGGACAGGTTACAGACGGTGAGCAGTTCTTC. Its translation is CASGQVTDGEQFF.

The genes are TRBV9 and TRBJ2-1, with unresolved D. V was shortened by 1 base and J by 2 bases, with 10 bases between the two germline ends. This CDR3 region has 15 residues. Germline CDR1 reads SGDLS; CDR2 reads YYNGEE. In nucleotides, the CDR3 is TGTGCCAGCAGCGTATCCAGCGAAACCTACAATGAGCAGTTCTTC. Its translation: CASSVSSETYNEQFF. Supplemented by reference TRBV9 and TRBJ2-1, the full variable domain reads DSGVTQTPKHLITATGQRVTLRCSPRSGDLSVYWYQQSLDQGLQFLIQYYNGEERAKGNILERFSAQQFPDLHSELNLSSLELGDSALYFCASSVSSETYNEQFFGPGTRLTVL.

The V and J genes are TRBV10-3 and TRBJ2-7, with D perhaps TRBD1 (6 bases). The CDR3 totals 15 residues. Germline-derived CDR1 and CDR2 are ENHRY and SYGVKD. Trimming stripped 2 bases from V and 0 bases from J, with 11 bases between. The DNA of the CDR3 is TGTGCCATCAGTGAGGGCCAGGGGAGCTCCTACGAGCAGTACTTC. Protein product: CAISEGQGSSYEQYF.

The chain has TRBV20-1 and TRBJ2-1; D gene unclear. The CDR3 is 11 residues long. Trimming removed 6 bases from V and 9 bases from J, with 12 bases in between. Per germline, CDR1 DFQATT and CDR2 SNEGSKA (reference sequence). The CDR3 here is CSATPDGEQFF. The CDR3 bases are TGCAGTGCGACACCTGATGGTGAGCAGTTCTTC.

This clone was observed a few times. The chain couples TRBV5-4 to TRBJ1-1, with D uncertain. The V end lost 0 bases, the J end lost 8 bases, and 8 bases lay between the germline ends. The CDR3 spans 12 residues. Germline V lookup: CDR1 SGHNT, CDR2 YYREEE (reference sequence). The CDR3 DNA sequence: TGTGCCAGCAGCTTGGATTGGCTGGAAGCTTTCTTT. It yields the protein CASSLDWLEAFF. The whole variable domain, filled in from reference TRBV5-4 and TRBJ1-1, reads ETGVTQSPTHLIKTRGQQVTLRCSSQSGHNTVSWYQQALGQGPQFIFQYYREEENGRGNFPPRFSGLQFPNYSSELNVNALELDDSALYLCASSLDWLEAFFGQGTRLTVV.

The chain carries TRBV3-1 (or the pseudogene TRBV3-2) and TRBJ1-1; D perhaps matches TRBD1 (5 bases). CDR3 length: 12 amino acids. The V end lost 4 bases, the J end lost 7 bases, and 10 bases lay between the germline ends. Germline V gene sequence: CDR1 LGHDT, CDR2 YNNKEL (reference sequence). For the CDR3, the DNA is TGTGCCAGCAGCCCCGGGGGAGGTGAAGCTTTCTTT. This gives the protein CASSPGGGEAFF.

Of note for this clone: This sample includes further DNA sequences coding for the same CDR3. The V and J genes are TRBV6-5 and TRBJ2-3, with a tentative D call TRBD2 (6 bases). This CDR3 has 14 residues. V dropped 6 bases and J dropped 1 base, with 11 bases sitting between them. Germline CDR1 and CDR2: MNHEY and SVGAGI. In DNA, the CDR3 is TGTGCCAGCAGCCCCGGGGGAGGCACAGATACGCAGTATTTT. This translates into CASSPGGGTDTQYF.

The J gene is TRBJ2-1, the V gene TRBV9; 10 bases match TRBD2. Unmatched junction bases numbered 3, after V lost 2 bases and J lost 4 bases. The CDR3 sequence is 15 residues long. The germline V gene encodes CDR1 SGDLS and CDR2 YYNGEE. This chain's CDR3 is CASSVGTSEYNEQFF. The DNA of the CDR3 is TGTGCCAGCAGCGTCGGGACTAGCGAGTACAATGAGCAGTTCTTC.

V is TRBV11-3 and J is TRBJ1-1, with D possibly matching TRBD1 (5 bases). The germline CDR1 and CDR2 sequences are SGHNT and YENEEA. V shed 2 bases and J shed 0 bases, with 7 bases lying between them. The CDR3 is 14 amino acids. The CDR3 here is CASSLTGLNTEAFF. DNA for the CDR3: TGTGCCAGCAGCTTAACAGGCTTGAACACTGAAGCTTTCTTT.

The CDR3 protein is CASSLGHHGNYGYTF. The CDR3 region has the DNA TGTGCCAGCAGTCTGGGACACCACGGGAACTATGGCTACACCTTC. This chain links TRBV2 with TRBJ1-2; D may be TRBD1 (6 bases). Trimming cost V 5 bases and J 2 bases, with 15 bases left between them. The V gene's germline CDR1 is SNHLY and CDR2 FYNNEI. CDR3 length equals 15 residues.

This clone has a single count. This chain links TRBV5-4 with TRBJ2-5; D remains ambiguous. This CDR3 is built from 16 residues. V lost 0 bases, J lost 4 bases, and 16 bases lay in between. The germline V gene encodes CDR1 SGHNT and CDR2 YYREEE (reference sequence). The CDR3 loop is CASSLASSLGGETQYF. CDR3 DNA: TGTGCCAGCAGCTTGGCATCGAGCCTAGGCGGAGAGACCCAGTACTTC. Looking up the rest from reference TRBV5-4 and TRBJ2-5 gives the full variable domain: ETGVTQSPTHLIKTRGQQVTLRCSSQSGHNTVSWYQQALGQGPQFIFQYYREEENGRGNFPPRFSGLQFPNYSSELNVNALELDDSALYLCASSLASSLGGETQYFGPGTRLLVL.

This chain links TRBV5-3 with TRBJ1-4; D gene unclear. TRBV5-3 is an ORF, with its function uncertain. This CDR3 spans 12 amino acids. Trimming left V 1 base short and J 8 bases short, with 6 bases between. CDR3 in amino acids: CARSLWAEKLFF. The CDR3 nucleotides read TGTGCCAGAAGCTTGTGGGCAGAAAAACTGTTTTTT.

The chain has TRBV11-3 and TRBJ2-7; D possibly corresponds to TRBD2 (6 bases). The CDR3 contains 15 residues. V lost 5 bases, J lost 0 bases, and 14 bases lay in between. CDR1 is SGHNT, CDR2 YENEEA, per germline. This CDR3 is CASSQSGPSSYEQYF. CDR3 nucleotides: TGTGCCAGCAGCCAAAGCGGGCCAAGCTCCTACGAGCAGTACTTC.